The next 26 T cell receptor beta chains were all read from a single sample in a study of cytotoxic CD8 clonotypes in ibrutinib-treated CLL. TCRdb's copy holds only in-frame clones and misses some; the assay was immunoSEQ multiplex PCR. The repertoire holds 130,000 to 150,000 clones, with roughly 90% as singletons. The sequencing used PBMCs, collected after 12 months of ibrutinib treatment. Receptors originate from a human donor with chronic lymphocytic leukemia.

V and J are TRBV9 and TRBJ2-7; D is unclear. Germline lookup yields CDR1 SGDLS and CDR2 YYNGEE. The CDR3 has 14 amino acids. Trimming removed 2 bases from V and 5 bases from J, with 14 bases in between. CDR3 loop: CASSVGDGWDEQYF. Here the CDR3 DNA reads TGTGCCAGCAGCGTTGGAGACGGGTGGGACGAGCAGTACTTC.

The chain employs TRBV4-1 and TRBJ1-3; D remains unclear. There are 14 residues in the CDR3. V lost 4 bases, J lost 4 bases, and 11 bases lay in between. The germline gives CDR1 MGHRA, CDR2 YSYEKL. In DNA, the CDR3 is TGCGCCAGCAGCCGGGATTCGTTGGGAAACACCATATATTTT. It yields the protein CASSRDSLGNTIYF.

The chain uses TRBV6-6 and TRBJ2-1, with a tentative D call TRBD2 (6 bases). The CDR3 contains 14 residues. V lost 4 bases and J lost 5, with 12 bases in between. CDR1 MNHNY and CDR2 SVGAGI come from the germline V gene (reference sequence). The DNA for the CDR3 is TGTGCCAGCAGTTTCGGGGGTAGGAACAATGAGCAGTTCTTC. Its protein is CASSFGGRNNEQFF.

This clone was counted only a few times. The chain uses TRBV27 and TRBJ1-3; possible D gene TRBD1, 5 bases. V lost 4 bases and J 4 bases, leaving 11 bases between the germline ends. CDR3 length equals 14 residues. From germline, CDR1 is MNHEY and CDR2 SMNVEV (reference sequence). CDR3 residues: CASSSQGSGNTIYF. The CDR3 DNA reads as TGTGCCAGCAGTTCTCAGGGTTCCGGAAACACCATATATTTT.

CDR3 region: CASSDPGLAGGPGNEQFF. The CDR3 bases are TGTGCCAGCAGCGACCCGGGACTAGCGGGAGGGCCCGGCAATGAGCAGTTCTTC. This chain links TRBV9 with TRBJ2-1; 16 bases line up with TRBD2. Germline V gene data show CDR1 as SGDLS and CDR2 as YYNGEE. V shed 3 bases, J shed 6 bases, and the junction held 9 bases outside the gene matches. The CDR3 spans 18 residues.

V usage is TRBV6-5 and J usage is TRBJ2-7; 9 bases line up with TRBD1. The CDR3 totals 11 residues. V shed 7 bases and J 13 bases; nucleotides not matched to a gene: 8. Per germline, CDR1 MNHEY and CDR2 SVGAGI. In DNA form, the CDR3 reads TGTGCCAGCACCCAGGGGGGACAGGGCTACTTC. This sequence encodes CASTQGGQGYF.

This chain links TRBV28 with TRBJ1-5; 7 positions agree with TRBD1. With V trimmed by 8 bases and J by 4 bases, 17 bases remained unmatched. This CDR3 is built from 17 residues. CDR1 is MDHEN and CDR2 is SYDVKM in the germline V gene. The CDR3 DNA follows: TGTGCCAGCCTCAGAACCTCCGGGACAGCGATGAATCAGCCCCAGCATTTT. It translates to CASLRTSGTAMNQPQHF.

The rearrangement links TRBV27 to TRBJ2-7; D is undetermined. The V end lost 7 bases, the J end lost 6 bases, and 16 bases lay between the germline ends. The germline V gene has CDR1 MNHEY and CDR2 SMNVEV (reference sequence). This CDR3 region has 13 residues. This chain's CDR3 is CASTPGPSLEQYF. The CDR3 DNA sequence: TGTGCCAGCACCCCCGGGCCCTCCCTCGAGCAGTACTTC.

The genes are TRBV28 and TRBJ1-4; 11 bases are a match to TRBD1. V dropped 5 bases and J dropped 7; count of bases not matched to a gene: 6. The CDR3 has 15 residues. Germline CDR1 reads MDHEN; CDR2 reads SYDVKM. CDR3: CASSPGQGVLEKLFF. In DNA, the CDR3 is TGTGCCAGCAGTCCGGGACAGGGGGTACTTGAAAAACTGTTTTTT.

The CDR3: CASSTTGVRYEQYF. The CDR3, as DNA: TGTGCCAGCAGTACCACAGGGGTTAGATACGAGCAGTACTTC. This rearrangement joins TRBV27 to TRBJ2-7; 7 nucleotides align to TRBD1. Germline CDR1 and CDR2: MNHEY and SMNVEV (reference sequence). V shed 5 bases and J 4 bases; nucleotides not matched to a gene: 8. This CDR3 contains 14 residues.

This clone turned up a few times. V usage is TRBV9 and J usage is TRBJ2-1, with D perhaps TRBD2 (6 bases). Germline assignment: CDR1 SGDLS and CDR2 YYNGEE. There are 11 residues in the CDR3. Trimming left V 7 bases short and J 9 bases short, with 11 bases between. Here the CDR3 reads CASGGKSEQFF. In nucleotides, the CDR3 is TGTGCCAGCGGGGGGAAAAGTGAGCAGTTCTTC. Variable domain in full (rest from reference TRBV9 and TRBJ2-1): DSGVTQTPKHLITATGQRVTLRCSPRSGDLSVYWYQQSLDQGLQFLIQYYNGEERAKGNILERFSAQQFPDLHSELNLSSLELGDSALYFCASGGKSEQFFGPGTRLTVL.

The CDR3 loop reads CASSLGQGVGYTF. The CDR3 nucleotides read TGCGCCAGCAGCTTGGGGCAGGGGGTTGGCTACACCTTC. The V and J genes are TRBV5-1 and TRBJ1-2; TRBD1 matches 7 bases. V lost 0 bases to trimming and J lost 7 bases; unmatched junction nucleotides: 3. The CDR3 is made up of 13 amino acids. CDR1 is SGHRS, CDR2 YFSETQ, per germline.

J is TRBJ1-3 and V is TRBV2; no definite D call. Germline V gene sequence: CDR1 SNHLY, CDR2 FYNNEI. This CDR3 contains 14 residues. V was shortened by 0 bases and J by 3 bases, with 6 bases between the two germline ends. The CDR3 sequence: CASSEASGGNTIYF. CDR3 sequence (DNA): TGTGCCAGCAGTGAAGCCTCGGGTGGAAACACCATATATTTT. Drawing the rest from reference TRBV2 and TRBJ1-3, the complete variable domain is EPEVTQTPSHQVTQMGQEVILRCVPISNHLYFYWYRQILGQKVEFLVSFYNNEISEKSEIFDDQFSVERPDGSNFTLKIRSTKLEDSAMYFCASSEASGGNTIYFGEGSWLTVV.

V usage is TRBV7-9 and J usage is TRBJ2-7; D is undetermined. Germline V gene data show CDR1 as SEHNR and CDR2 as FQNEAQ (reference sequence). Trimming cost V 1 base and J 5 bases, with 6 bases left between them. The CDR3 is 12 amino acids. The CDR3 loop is CASSLGPNEQYF. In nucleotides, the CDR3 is TGTGCCAGCAGCTTAGGGCCAAACGAGCAGTACTTC.

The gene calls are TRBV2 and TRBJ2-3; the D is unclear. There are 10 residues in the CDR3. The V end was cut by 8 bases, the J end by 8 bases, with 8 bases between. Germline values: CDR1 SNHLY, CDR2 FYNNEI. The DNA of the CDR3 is TGTGCCAGCCACAGTGGTACGCAGTATTTT. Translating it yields CASHSGTQYF.

In nucleotides, the CDR3 is TGTGCCAGCAGTCTGTTGGGACAGGGGGCGAACTACGAGCAGTACTTC. Amino acids: CASSLLGQGANYEQYF. The rearrangement links TRBV25-1 to TRBJ2-7; TRBD1 aligns across 12 bases. In germline, CDR1 is MGHDK, CDR2 SYGVNS. Unmatched junction bases numbered 8, after V lost 5 bases and J lost 3 bases. There are 16 residues in the CDR3.

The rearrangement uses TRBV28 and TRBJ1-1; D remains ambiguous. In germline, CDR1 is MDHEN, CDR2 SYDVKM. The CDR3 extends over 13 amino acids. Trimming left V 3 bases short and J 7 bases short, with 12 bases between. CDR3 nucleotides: TGTGCCAGCAGTTTTCGTGCGACAATTGAAGCTTTCTTT. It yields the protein CASSFRATIEAFF. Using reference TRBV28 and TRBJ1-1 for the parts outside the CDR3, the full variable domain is DVKVTQSSRYLVKRTGEKVFLECVQDMDHENMFWYRQDPGLGLRLIYFSYDVKMKEKGDIPEGYSVSREKKERFSLILESASTNQTSMYLCASSFRATIEAFFGQGTRLTVV.

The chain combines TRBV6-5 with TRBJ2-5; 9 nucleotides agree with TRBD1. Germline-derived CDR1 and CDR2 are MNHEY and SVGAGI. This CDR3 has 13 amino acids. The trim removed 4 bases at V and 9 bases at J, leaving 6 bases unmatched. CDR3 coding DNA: TGTGCCAGCAGTTTGAGGACAGGGGAGTCCCAGTACTTC. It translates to CASSLRTGESQYF.

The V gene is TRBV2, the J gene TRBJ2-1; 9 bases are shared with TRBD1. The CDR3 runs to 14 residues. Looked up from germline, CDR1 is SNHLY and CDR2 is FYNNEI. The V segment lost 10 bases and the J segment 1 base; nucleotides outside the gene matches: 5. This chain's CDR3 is CANRDRESYNEQFF. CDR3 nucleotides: TGTGCCAACAGGGACAGGGAGTCCTACAATGAGCAGTTCTTC.

The CDR3 loop reads CASSVVVRTGNYNEQFF. For the CDR3, the DNA is TGTGCCAGCAGCGTAGTAGTGAGGACAGGCAATTACAATGAGCAGTTCTTC. The chain recombines TRBV9 with TRBJ2-1, with 7 bases lining up with TRBD1. From germline, CDR1 is SGDLS and CDR2 YYNGEE. V lost 0 bases to trimming and J lost 4 bases; unmatched junction nucleotides: 10. The CDR3 has 17 amino acids.

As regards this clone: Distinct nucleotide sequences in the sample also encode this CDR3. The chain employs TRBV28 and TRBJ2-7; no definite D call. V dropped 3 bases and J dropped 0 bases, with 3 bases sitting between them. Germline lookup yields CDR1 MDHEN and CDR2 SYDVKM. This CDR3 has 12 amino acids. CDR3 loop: CASSLSSYEQYF. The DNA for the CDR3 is TGTGCCAGCAGTTTGAGCTCCTACGAGCAGTACTTC.

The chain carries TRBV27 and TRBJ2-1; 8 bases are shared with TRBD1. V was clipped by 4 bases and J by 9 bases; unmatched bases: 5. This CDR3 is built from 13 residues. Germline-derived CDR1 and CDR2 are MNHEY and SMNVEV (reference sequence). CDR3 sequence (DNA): TGTGCCAGCAGTTCGTCACAGGGGGGTGAGCAGTTCTTC. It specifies CASSSSQGGEQFF.

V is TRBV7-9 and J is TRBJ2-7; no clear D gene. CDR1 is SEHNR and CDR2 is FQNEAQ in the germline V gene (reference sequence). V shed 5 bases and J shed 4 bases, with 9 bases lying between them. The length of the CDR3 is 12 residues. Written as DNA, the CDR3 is TGTGCCAGCAGCCGTACTCCATACGAGCAGTACTTC. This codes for CASSRTPYEQYF. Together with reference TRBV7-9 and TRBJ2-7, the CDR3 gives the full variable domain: DTGVSQNPRHKITKRGQNVTFRCDPISEHNRLYWYRQTLGQGPEFLTYFQNEAQLEKSRLLSDRFSAERPKGSFSTLEIQRTEQGDSAMYLCASSRTPYEQYFGPGTRLTVT.

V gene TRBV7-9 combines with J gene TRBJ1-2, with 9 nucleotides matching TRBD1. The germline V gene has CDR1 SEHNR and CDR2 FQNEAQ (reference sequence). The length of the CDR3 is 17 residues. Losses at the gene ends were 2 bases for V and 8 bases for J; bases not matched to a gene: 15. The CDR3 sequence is CASSLPDRGLPPQGYTF. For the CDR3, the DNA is TGTGCCAGCAGCTTACCGGACAGGGGCCTCCCCCCCCAAGGCTACACCTTC.

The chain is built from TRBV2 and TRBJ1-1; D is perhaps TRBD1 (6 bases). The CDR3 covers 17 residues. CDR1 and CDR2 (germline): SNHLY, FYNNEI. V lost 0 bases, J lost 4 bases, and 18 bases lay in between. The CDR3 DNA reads TGTGCCAGCAGTGAAGCAAGGTCAGGAAGGGGGGGCACTGAAGCTTTCTTT. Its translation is CASSEARSGRGGTEAFF. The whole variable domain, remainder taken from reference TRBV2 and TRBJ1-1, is EPEVTQTPSHQVTQMGQEVILRCVPISNHLYFYWYRQILGQKVEFLVSFYNNEISEKSEIFDDQFSVERPDGSNFTLKIRSTKLEDSAMYFCASSEARSGRGGTEAFFGQGTRLTVV.

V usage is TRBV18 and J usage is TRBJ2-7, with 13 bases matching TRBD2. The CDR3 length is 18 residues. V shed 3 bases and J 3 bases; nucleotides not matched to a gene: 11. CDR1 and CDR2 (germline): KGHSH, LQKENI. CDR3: CASSPSVPLAGGVYEQYF. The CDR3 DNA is TGTGCCAGCTCACCTTCAGTCCCACTAGCGGGAGGGGTCTACGAGCAGTACTTC. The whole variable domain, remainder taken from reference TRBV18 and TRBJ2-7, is NAGVMQNPRHLVRRRGQEARLRCSPMKGHSHVYWYRQLPEEGLKFMVYLQKENIIDESGMPKERFSAEFPKEGPSILRIQQVVRGDSAAYFCASSPSVPLAGGVYEQYFGPGTRLTVT.